This entry is about one T cell receptor (beta chain). Its specificity is not known. Germline values: CDR1 DFQATT, CDR2 SNEGSKA (reference sequence). The CDR3 runs 17 residues. V lost 1 base to trimming and J lost 7 bases, with 23 bases between them. This entry comes from a study of CD8 T cells in Susac syndrome. Random hexamers primed reverse transcription of about 0.5 to 1 ug RNA. One entry per CDR3 protein results from TCRdb running MiXCR on the immunoSEQ multiplex PCR reads. Of about 83,000 distinct CDR3 sequences in the sample, 95% were seen once. Negative isolation was used for CD8+ and CD4+ T cells and FACS enrichment for TEMRA cells. Overall study findings and caveats: Among active patients and in TEMRA cells, CD8+ clonal expansion in Susac reached its peak.

The clonotype was recovered from a human donor with Susac syndrome. The sequenced material came from CD8+ T cells from PBMCs. The chain employs TRBV20-1 and TRBJ2-1, with D perhaps assigned TRBD1 or TRBD2 (5 bases each). The CDR3 region has the DNA TGCAGTGCTAGAGTTCTCCCACTCAGGGACCTCGGGAATGAGCAGTTCTTC. It is translated as CSARVLPLRDLGNEQFF.